This T cell receptor (beta chain) was captured in a study of cytomegalovirus exposure and HLA in healthy donors. PCR primers comprised 60 Vbeta and 13 Jbeta primers. Measured with immunoSEQ multiplex PCR; TCRdb has only the in-frame clones, and not every one. The sample has around 71,000 clones; about two thirds are singletons. Germline CDR1 is KGHSH and CDR2 is LQKENI. V lost 6 bases and J lost 3, with 11 bases in between. The CDR3 contains 13 residues. For this clone: The antigen remains unidentified.

Findings and limits, study-wide: Relative to the approximately 700-donor mean, N-insertions were reportedly fewer in an Asian-associated ancestry cluster in a later analysis. Upon later analysis, TCR association rates were observed to vary by HLA locus, being highest for DRB1 and lowest for HLA-C. A later analysis found that most CMV-associated TCR beta chains appeared HLA-restricted. Cytomegalovirus-associated TCR beta chains were listed, numbering around 150.

The specimen was PBMCs. The genes are TRBV18 and TRBJ2-5, with D hard to call. This receptor was taken from a man aged 25-45 years in good health and CMV-seropositive. This CDR3 reads CASSGGSKETQYF. CDR3 nucleotide sequence: TGTGCCAGCTCCGGCGGCAGTAAAGAGACCCAGTACTTC.